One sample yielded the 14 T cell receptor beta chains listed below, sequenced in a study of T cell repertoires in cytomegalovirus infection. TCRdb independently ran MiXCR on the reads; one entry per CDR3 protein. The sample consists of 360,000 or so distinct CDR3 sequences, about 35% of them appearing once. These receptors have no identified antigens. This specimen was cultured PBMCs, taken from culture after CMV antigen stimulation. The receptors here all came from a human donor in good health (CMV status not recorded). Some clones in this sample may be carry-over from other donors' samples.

CDR3: CASSSPPPFAGELFF. The CDR3, as DNA: TGTGCCAGCAGTTCCCCCCCCCCCTTTGCTGGGGAGCTGTTTTTT. J is TRBJ2-2 and V is TRBV5-6; no clear D. Germline loops: CDR1 SGHDT, CDR2 YYEEEE. V gave up 5 bases and J gave up 8 bases, with 19 bases separating them. This CDR3 region has 15 residues.

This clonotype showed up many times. CDR3 DNA sequence: TGTGCCAGCACCCCCAGGGGTGGTAGTCAGGATGAGCAGTTCTTC. It codes for CASTPRGGSQDEQFF. The chain has TRBV7-8 and TRBJ2-1; D may be TRBD1 (6 bases). The CDR3 runs to 15 residues. Germline values: CDR1 SGHVS, CDR2 FQNEAQ. The germline V and J ends were trimmed by 7 bases and 8 bases, with 21 bases remaining between them.

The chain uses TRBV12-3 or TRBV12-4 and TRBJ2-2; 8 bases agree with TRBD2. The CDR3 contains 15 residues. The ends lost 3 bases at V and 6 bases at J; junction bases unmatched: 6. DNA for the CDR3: TGTGCCAGCAGTTTGGGGACTAGATCCCCCGGGGAGCTGTTTTTT. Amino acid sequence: CASSLGTRSPGELFF.

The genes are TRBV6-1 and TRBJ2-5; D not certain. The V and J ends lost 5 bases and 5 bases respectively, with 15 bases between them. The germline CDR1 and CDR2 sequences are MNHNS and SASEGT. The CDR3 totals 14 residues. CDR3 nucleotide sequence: TGTGCCAGCAGTATCGGGCCGATCGGGGAGACCCAGTACTTC. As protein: CASSIGPIGETQYF.

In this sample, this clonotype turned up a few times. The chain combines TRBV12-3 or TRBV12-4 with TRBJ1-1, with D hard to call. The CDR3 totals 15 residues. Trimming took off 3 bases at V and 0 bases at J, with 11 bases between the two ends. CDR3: CASSFNSAMNTEAFF. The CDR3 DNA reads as TGTGCCAGCAGTTTCAACTCGGCAATGAACACTGAAGCTTTCTTT.

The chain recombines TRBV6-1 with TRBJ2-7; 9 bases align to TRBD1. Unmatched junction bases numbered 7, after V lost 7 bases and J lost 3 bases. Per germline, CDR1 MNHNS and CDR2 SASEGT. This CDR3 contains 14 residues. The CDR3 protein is CASIRQTGGYEQYF. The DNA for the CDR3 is TGTGCCAGCATTAGACAGACAGGGGGCTACGAGCAGTACTTC.

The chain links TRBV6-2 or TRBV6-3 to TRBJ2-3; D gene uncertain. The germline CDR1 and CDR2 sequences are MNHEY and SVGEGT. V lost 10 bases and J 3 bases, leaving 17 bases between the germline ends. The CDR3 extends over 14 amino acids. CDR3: CATLGFFGTDTQYF. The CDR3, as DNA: TGTGCCACCCTTGGTTTTTTTGGTACAGATACGCAGTATTTT.

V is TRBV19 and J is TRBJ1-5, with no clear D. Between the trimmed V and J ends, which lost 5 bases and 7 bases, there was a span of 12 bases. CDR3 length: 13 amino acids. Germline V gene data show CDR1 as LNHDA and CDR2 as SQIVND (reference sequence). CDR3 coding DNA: TGTGCCAGTAGTTGGGCCTCTGGGCAGCCCCAGCATTTT. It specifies CASSWASGQPQHF.

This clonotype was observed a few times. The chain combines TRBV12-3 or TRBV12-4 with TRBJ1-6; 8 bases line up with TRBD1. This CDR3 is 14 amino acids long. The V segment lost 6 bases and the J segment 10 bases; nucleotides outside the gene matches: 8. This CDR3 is CASSPGGSGSPLHF. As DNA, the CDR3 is TGTGCCAGCAGCCCAGGGGGCTCTGGGTCACCCCTCCACTTT.

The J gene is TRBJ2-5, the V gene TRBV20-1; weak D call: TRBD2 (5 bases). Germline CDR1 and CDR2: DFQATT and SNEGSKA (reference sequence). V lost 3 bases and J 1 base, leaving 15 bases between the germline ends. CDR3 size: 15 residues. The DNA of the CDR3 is TGCAGTGCTAGTGTTGCGGGTCTGTCCCAAGAGACCCAGTACTTC. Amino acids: CSASVAGLSQETQYF.

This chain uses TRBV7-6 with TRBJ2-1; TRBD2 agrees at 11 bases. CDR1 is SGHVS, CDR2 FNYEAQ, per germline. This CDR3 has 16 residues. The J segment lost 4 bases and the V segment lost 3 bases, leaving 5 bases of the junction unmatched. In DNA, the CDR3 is TGTGCCAGCAGCTTGAGGGCTAGCGGGAGGTACAATGAGCAGTTCTTC. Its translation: CASSLRASGRYNEQFF.

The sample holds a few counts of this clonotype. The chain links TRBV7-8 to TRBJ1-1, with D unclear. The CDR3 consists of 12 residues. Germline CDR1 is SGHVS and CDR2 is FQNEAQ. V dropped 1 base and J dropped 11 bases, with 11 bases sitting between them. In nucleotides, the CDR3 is TGTGCCAGCAGCTTAGGTCCCGCCGACGCTTTCTTT. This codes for CASSLGPADAFF.

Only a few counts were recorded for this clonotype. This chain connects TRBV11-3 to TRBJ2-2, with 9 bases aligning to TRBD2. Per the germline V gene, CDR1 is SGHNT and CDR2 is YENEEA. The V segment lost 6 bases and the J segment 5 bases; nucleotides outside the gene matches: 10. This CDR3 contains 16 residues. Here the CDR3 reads CASREIAGVGTGELFF. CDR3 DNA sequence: TGTGCCAGCAGAGAAATAGCGGGAGTAGGGACCGGGGAGCTGTTTTTT.

Here the CDR3 reads CASSLSHGRGSEQFF. Written as DNA, the CDR3 is TGTGCCAGCAGCTTATCTCACGGGAGAGGAAGTGAGCAGTTCTTC. V is TRBV7-9 and J is TRBJ2-1; possibly TRBD2 for D (6 bases). The V and J ends lost 2 bases and 9 bases respectively, with 17 bases between them. Germline V lookup: CDR1 SEHNR, CDR2 FQNEAQ (reference sequence). CDR3 length equals 15 residues.